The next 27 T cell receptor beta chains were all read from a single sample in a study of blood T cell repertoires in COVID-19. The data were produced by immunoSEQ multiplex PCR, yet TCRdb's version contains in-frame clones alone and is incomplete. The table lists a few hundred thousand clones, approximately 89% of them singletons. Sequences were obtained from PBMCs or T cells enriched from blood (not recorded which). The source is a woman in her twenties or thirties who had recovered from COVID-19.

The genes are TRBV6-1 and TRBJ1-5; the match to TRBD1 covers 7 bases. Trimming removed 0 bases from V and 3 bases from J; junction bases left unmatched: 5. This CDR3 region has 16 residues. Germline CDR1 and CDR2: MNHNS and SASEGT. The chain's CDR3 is CASSEATTGVNQPQHF. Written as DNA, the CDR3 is TGTGCCAGCAGTGAAGCAACCACAGGGGTCAATCAGCCCCAGCATTTT.

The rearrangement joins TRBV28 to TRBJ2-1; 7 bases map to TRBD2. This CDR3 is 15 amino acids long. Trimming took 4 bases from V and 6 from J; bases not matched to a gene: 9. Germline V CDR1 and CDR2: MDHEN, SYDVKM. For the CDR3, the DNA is TGTGCCAGCAGTTCTTTTGCTGGGGGGGGCAATGAGCAGTTCTTC. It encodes CASSSFAGGGNEQFF.

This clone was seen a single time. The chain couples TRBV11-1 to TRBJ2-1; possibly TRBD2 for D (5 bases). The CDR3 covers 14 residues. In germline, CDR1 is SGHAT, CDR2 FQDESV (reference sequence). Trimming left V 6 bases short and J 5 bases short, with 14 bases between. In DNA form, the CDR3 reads TGTGCCAGCAGGTCTAGCACAGAACACAATGAGCAGTTCTTC. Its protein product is CASRSSTEHNEQFF.

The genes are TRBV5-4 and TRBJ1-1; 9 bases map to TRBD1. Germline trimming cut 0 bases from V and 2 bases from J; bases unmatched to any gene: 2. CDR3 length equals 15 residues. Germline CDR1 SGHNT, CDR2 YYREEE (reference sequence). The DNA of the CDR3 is TGTGCCAGCAGCTTGGAGGGACAGGGAAACACTGAAGCTTTCTTT. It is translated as CASSLEGQGNTEAFF.

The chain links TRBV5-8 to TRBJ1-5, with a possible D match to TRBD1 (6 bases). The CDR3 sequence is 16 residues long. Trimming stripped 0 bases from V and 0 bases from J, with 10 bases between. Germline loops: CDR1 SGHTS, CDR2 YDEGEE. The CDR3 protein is CASSLGTDYSNQPQHF. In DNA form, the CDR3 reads TGTGCCAGCAGCTTGGGGACAGACTATAGCAATCAGCCCCAGCATTTT.

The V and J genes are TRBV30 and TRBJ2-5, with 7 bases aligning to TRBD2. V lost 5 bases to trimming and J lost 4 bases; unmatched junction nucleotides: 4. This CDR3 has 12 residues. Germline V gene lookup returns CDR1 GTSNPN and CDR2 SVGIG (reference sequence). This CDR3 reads CAWGLGAETQYF. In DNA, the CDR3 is TGTGCCTGGGGACTAGGGGCAGAGACCCAGTACTTC.

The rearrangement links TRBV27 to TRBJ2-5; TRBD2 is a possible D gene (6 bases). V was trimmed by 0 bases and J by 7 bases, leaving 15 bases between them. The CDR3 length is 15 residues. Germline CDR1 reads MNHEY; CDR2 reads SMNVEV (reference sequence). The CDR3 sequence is CASSLSFASEGTQYF. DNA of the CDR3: TGTGCCAGCAGTTTATCTTTCGCTAGCGAGGGGACCCAGTACTTC.

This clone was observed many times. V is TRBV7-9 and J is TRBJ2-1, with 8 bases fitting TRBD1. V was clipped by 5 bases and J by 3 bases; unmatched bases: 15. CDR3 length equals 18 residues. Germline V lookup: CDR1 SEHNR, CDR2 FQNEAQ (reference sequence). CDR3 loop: CASSPKTADRGFYNEQFF. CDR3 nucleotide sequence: TGTGCCAGCAGCCCCAAGACTGCCGACAGGGGATTCTACAATGAGCAGTTCTTC. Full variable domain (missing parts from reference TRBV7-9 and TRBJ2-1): DTGVSQNPRHKITKRGQNVTFRCDPISEHNRLYWYRQTLGQGPEFLTYFQNEAQLEKSRLLSDRFSAERPKGSFSTLEIQRTEQGDSAMYLCASSPKTADRGFYNEQFFGPGTRLTVL.

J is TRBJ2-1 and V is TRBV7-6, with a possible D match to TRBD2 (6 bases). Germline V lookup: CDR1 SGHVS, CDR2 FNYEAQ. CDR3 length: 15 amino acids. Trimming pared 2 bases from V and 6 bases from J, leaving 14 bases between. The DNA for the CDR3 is TGTGCCAGCAGCTTATATGAACTAGCCCTCAATGAGCAGTTCTTC. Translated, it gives CASSLYELALNEQFF.

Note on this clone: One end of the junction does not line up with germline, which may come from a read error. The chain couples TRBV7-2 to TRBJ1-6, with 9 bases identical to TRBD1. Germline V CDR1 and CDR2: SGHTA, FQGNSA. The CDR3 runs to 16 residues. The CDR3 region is CASSQRGQGYTSPLHF. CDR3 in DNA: TGTGCCAGCAGCCAACGGGGACAGGGTTATACTTCACCCCTCCACTTT.

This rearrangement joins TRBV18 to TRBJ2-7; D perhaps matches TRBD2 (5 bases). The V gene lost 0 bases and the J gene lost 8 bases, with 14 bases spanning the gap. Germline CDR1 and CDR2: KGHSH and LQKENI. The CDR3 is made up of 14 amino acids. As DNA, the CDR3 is TGTGCCAGCTCACCACCGTCTGAGGGAAAACAGCAGTACTTC. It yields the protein CASSPPSEGKQQYF.

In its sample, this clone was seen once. CDR3 amino acids: CSAGPRISMNTEAFF. The CDR3 nucleotides are TGCAGCGCTGGTCCTAGGATCTCGATGAACACTGAAGCTTTCTTT. The V gene is TRBV29-1, the J gene TRBJ1-1; no clear D. The ends were cut back, 7 bases at V and 0 bases at J, with 18 bases in the middle. Looked up from germline, CDR1 is SQVTM and CDR2 is ANQGSEA. The CDR3 is 15 residues long.

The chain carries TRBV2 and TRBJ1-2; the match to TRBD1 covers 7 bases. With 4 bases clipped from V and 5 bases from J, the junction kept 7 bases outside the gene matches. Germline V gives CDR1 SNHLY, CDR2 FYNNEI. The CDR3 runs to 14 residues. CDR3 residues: CASSVSGQLYGYTF. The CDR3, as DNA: TGTGCCAGCAGTGTCTCGGGACAGCTTTATGGCTACACCTTC. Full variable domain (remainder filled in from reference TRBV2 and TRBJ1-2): EPEVTQTPSHQVTQMGQEVILRCVPISNHLYFYWYRQILGQKVEFLVSFYNNEISEKSEIFDDQFSVERPDGSNFTLKIRSTKLEDSAMYFCASSVSGQLYGYTFGSGTRLTVV.

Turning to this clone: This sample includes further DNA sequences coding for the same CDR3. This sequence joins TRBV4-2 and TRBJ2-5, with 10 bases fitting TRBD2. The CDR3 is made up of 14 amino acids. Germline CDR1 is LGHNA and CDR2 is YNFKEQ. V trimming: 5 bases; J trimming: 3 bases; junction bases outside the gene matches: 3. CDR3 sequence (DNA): TGTGCCAGCAGCAGAGGACTAGCGGAAGAGACCCAGTACTTC. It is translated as CASSRGLAEETQYF.

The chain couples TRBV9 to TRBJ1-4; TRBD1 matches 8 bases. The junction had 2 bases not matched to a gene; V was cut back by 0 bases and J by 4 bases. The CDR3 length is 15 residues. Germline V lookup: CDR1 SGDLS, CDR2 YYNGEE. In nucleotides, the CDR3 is TGTGCCAGCAGCGTAGGGGGGACAGGTAATGAAAAACTGTTTTTT. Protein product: CASSVGGTGNEKLFF. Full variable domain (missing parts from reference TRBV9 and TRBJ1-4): DSGVTQTPKHLITATGQRVTLRCSPRSGDLSVYWYQQSLDQGLQFLIQYYNGEERAKGNILERFSAQQFPDLHSELNLSSLELGDSALYFCASSVGGTGNEKLFFGSGTQLSVL.

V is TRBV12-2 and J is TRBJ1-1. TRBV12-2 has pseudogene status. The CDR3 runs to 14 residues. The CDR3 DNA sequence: TGTGCAAGTCGCTGGGGGGGACAGAACACTGAAGCTTTCTTT. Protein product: CASRWGGQNTEAFF.

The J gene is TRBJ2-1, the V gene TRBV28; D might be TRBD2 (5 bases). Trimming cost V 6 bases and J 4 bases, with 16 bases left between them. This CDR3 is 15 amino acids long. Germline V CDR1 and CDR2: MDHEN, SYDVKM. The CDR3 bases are TGTGCCAGCAGCCCATCTAGGCGGGTATACAATGAGCAGTTCTTC. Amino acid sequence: CASSPSRRVYNEQFF.

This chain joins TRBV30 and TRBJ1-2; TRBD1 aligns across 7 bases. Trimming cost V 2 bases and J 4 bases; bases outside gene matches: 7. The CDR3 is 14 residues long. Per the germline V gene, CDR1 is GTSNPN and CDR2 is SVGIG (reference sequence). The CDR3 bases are TGTGCCTGGAGTCGGAGAGGGGGCAGCTATGGCTACACCTTC. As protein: CAWSRRGGSYGYTF.

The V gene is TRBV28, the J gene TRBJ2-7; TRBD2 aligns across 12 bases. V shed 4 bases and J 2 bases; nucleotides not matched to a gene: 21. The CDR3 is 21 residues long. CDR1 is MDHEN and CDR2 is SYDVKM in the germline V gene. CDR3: CASSYQFGLAGGLIKPYEQYF. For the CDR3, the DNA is TGTGCCAGCAGTTATCAGTTTGGCCTAGCGGGAGGGCTGATAAAACCCTACGAGCAGTACTTC.

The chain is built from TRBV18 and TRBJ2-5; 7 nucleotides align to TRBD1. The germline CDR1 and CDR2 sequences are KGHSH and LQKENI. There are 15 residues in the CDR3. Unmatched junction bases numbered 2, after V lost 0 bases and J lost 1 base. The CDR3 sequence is CASSPPEGAQETQYF. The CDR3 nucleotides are TGTGCCAGCTCACCACCTGAGGGGGCCCAAGAGACCCAGTACTTC.

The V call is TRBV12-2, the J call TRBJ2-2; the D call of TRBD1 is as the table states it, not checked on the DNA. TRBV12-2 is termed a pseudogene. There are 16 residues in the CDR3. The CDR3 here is CASRYNRERYAGELFF. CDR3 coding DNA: TGTGCAAGTCGCTATAACAGGGAACGGTACGCCGGGGAGCTGTTTTTT.

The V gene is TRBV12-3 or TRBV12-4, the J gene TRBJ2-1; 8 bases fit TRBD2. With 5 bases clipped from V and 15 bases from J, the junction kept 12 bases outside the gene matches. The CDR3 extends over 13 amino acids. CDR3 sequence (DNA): TGTGCCAGCAGTCCCACCGGGACTAGAAATCGGTTCTTC. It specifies CASSPTGTRNRFF.

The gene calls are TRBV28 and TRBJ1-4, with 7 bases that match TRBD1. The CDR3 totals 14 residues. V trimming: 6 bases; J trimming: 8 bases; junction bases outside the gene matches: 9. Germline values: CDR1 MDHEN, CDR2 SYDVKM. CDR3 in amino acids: CASRQESGGEKLFF. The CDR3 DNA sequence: TGTGCCAGCAGGCAAGAATCAGGGGGGGAAAAACTGTTTTTT.

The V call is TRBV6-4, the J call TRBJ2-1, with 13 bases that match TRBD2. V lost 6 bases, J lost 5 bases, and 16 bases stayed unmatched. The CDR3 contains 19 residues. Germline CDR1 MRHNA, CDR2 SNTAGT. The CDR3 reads CASSRNRLAGGGIDNEQFF. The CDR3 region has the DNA TGTGCCAGCAGCCGAAACAGACTAGCGGGGGGTGGAATAGACAATGAGCAGTTCTTC.

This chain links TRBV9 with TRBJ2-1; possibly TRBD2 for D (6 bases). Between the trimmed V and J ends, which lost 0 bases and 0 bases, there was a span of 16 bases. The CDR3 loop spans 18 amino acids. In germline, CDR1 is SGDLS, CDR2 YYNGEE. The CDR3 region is CASSVVSSSDDSYNEQFF. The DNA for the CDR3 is TGTGCCAGCAGCGTAGTTTCTTCTAGCGATGACTCCTACAATGAGCAGTTCTTC.

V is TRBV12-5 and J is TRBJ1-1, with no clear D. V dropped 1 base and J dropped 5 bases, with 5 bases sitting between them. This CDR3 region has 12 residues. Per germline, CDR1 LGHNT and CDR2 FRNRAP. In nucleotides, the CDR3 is TGTGCTAGTGGTTTGGGGACTACTGAAGCTTTCTTT. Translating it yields CASGLGTTEAFF.

CDR3 bases: TGTGCCAGCATTCCTGGCTGGGGGGGTATTGGCTACACCTTC. Its translation is CASIPGWGGIGYTF. The J gene is TRBJ1-2, the V gene TRBV7-9, with D tentatively TRBD1 (5 bases). CDR1 and CDR2 from the germline V gene are SEHNR and FQNEAQ (reference sequence). Trimming cost V 7 bases and J 7 bases, with 19 bases left between them. This CDR3 comprises 14 residues.